Sequencing of this T cell receptor (beta chain) was carried out in a study of blood T cell repertoires in COVID-19 (dated by TCRdb to 2020 to 2022). For the wider study: Samples covering the acute and convalescent phases of COVID-19 were provided by collaborators in the United States, Italy and Spain. The material from the prospective study consisted of cDNA or gDNA derived from T cells, B-cell-depleted T cells, or PBMCs. The dataset comprised deeply sampled blood TCRbeta repertoires from subjects exposed to, actively infected with, or recovered from COVID-19. The repertoires were released in a freely available public database meant as a resource for research on the immune response to SARS-CoV-2. Samples were obtained from the ongoing ImmuneRACE study (first 160 participants) and from roughly 1,300 subjects provided by 6 global collaborators. Sample metadata almost always included a de-identified subject ID, COVID-19 status, age in years and sex. Where HLA class I and class II types were available, the types were taken from metadata supplied by the sample provider, not from assay-based typing.

Concerning this clone itself: Which antigen it targets is not known. Qualities for individual bases were not recorded, and no much larger clone is one base off.

TCRbeta CDR3 regions were amplified from genomic DNA using the immunoSEQ Assay, a bias-controlled multiplex PCR. The authors' analysis ran thus. The number of nucleated cells in each sample was estimated from the amplification of reference gene primers within the assay. To quantify the absolute abundance of each unique TCRbeta CDR3 rearrangement, sequence reads were collapsed and filtered. Productive Simpson clonality was computed per sample as the square root of Simpson's diversity index over productive rearrangements. TCRdb limited this immuneACCESS table to in-frame rearrangements with V and J called. A share of clones is missing; checked studies link under half to unresolved V genes, and the rest is unexplained. The V and J calls and clone size come from that table; D and trimming were worked out from the DNA. The sample data list roughly 110,000 clones, and 65% to 80% of these were observed just once. The ten largest clones take up around 4.5% of the sample.

The V end gives up 6 bases and the J end 4 bases, leaving 5 bases in the junction not matched to a gene. There are 13 amino acids in the CDR3, from cysteine to phenylalanine inclusive. The only DNA kept is the CDR3, 39 bases in frame from the first base. The germline V gene encodes CDR1 LNHDA and CDR2 SQIVND (reference sequence). The collaborating institutions used their own protocols to collect whole blood in K2EDTA tubes. Collaborator samples were shipped for TCRbeta analysis as frozen whole blood, isolated PBMCs, or DNA extracted from either sample type. Broad study findings and their caveats: Clinical and demographic metadata were provided uncurated, with the amount varying by source and participant.

The specimen was peripheral blood. This receptor chain uses TRBV19 and TRBJ1-2; TRBD1 matches 7 bases in the middle. The TCR was taken from a man between 65 and 79 years old with acute or convalescent COVID-19. The DNA reads TGTGCCAGTAGCCCGGACAGGACCTATGGCTACACCTTC. Translation gives CASSPDRTYGYTF.